This T cell receptor beta chain was retrieved from a study of cytomegalovirus exposure and HLA in healthy donors. As for the study in general: About 79% of roughly 430 genotyped donors fell in the Caucasian-associated ancestry cluster.

General study points: For most TCR sequences rarity was the rule, although some public TCRs occurred in many donors.

The sample holds many counts of this clone. What it binds is not known. Every donor was a healthy person donating bone marrow. The CDR3 is 15 amino acids. Germline V CDR1 and CDR2: SGHTA, FQGTGA. V trimming: 6 bases; J trimming: 11 bases; junction bases outside the gene matches: 12. This PCR relied on a set of 60 Vbeta primers and 13 Jbeta primers. The table came from immunoSEQ multiplex PCR; TCRdb's copy has only in-frame clones and leaves some out. The sample contains some 120,000 clones, 15% to 19% of which appear only once. The TCR originated in a woman aged 18-29 years in good health and CMV-seronegative. The sequencing sample was made of PBMCs. The rearrangement uses TRBV7-3 and TRBJ2-3; the match to TRBD2 covers 12 bases. CDR3 loop: CASSQTSGSLQGQYF. In DNA, the CDR3 is TGTGCCAGCAGTCAGACTAGCGGGAGTCTTCAGGGGCAGTATTTT. The whole variable domain, filled in from reference TRBV7-3 and TRBJ2-3, reads GAGVSQTPSNKVTEKGKYVELRCDPISGHTALYWYRQSLGQGPEFLIYFQGTGAADDSGLPNDRFFAVRPEGSVSTLKIQRTERGDSAVYLCASSQTSGSLQGQYFGPGTRLTVL.